This entry is about one TCR beta chain. There is no known antigen for this receptor. Base qualities are not recorded, but no much larger clone differs from it by a single base. The sample comes from a study of chemoradiotherapy in HPV16-positive cancers (dated by TCRdb to the early 2020s). Describing the broader study: Functional T-cell assays on cells from a couple of HPV16-positive patients defined candidate HPV-specific T-cell clones and common TCR motifs. The candidate HPV-specific TCRs and motifs were subsequently tracked in TCR repertoires obtained from 90 or so patients with HPV-related cancers. Whether T-cell immunity against the HPV oncoproteins E6 and E7 changes during chemoradiotherapy and whether survival is affected by this immunity were examined in the study. Here is what the overall study found, with its caveats: The functional definition of HPV-specific T cells came from only a couple of HPV16-positive patients, and the survival association was reported for HPV16-positive patients. Expansion of candidate HPV-specific clones and E7-related TCR motifs was observed in the tumor microenvironment during treatment, whereas no such expansion was observed for non-HPV-specific T cells. Improved recurrence-free survival in HPV16-positive patients was associated with expansion of HPV-responsive T cells during chemoradiotherapy.

Because repertoires were sampled repeatedly during chemoradiotherapy, clonal expansion in the tumor microenvironment could be followed. Library preparation was by the immunoSEQ multiplex PCR assay. TCRdb obtained this table from immuneACCESS and retained in-frame rearrangements with V and J assigned. These tables miss some clones; where compared with another copy, unresolved V genes account for less than half of the shortfall, and the remainder is unexplained. The sample table contains around 8,100 clones; only one count was recorded for around 88% of them. Of the sample, 11% to 15% falls within the top ten clones. The sample here was blood, taken from a patient who underwent chemoradiotherapy. This receptor was identified in a human donor with HPV-associated anogenital cancer.

The sequence in DNA is TGTGCCAGCAGCACGGGACGGCTGATTTACGAGCAGTACGTC. Translation gives CASSTGRLIYEQYV. The chain is made from TRBV7-9 and TRBJ2-7, with the D segment possibly TRBD1 or TRBD2, each aligning over 5 bases. The CDR3 contains 14 residues, cysteine and valine counted. The only DNA kept is the CDR3, 42 bases in frame from the first base. A distance of 15 bases separates the germline ends of V and J, which lose 5 bases and 4 bases respectively. The germline V gene encodes CDR1 SEHNR and CDR2 FQNEAQ (reference sequence).